This TCR beta chain emerged from a study of blood T cell repertoires in COVID-19. Study information: Samples of COVID-19 (acute and convalescent) were obtained from the United States, Italy and Spain. Sample material is recorded as cDNA or gDNA derived from T cells, B-cell-depleted T cells, or PBMCs.

Methods used by the authors: Reference gene primers were amplified, and this amplification served to estimate nucleated cell counts. Libraries were prepared by immunoSEQ multiplex PCR; TCRdb keeps only in-frame clonotypes and omits some of them. V, J and clone size were drawn from that table, and D and trimming were deduced from the DNA. The table lists about 98,000 clones, over 75% of them singletons. The CDR3 length is 13 residues. V was cut by 0 bases and J by 8 bases, with 10 bases left in between. In germline, CDR1 is SGHNT, CDR2 YYREEE (reference sequence). This TCR was sampled from a woman aged 80 or over with acute or convalescent COVID-19. Specimen: peripheral blood. The chain employs TRBV5-4 and TRBJ2-3, with D hard to call. As DNA, the CDR3 is TGTGCCAGCAGCTTGGCGAGTTCGGTTACGCAGTATTTT. It specifies CASSLASSVTQYF.